This T cell receptor beta chain is from a study of blood T cell repertoires in COVID-19. The CDR3 consists of 16 residues. V dropped 4 bases and J dropped 2; count of bases not matched to a gene: 8. The germline V gene has CDR1 KGHSH and CDR2 LQKENI. TCRdb's table, derived via immunoSEQ multiplex PCR, lists solely in-frame clones and lacks some. The sample yields approximately 190,000 clones, 85% to 90% seen once. Everyone who took part was about 18 to 90 years old, and they came from about two dozen US areas. This receptor was identified in a woman between 35 and 50 years old in a cohort exposed to, infected with or recovered from COVID-19 (not recorded which). The sample consisted of PBMCs or T cells enriched from blood (not recorded which). V usage is TRBV18 and J usage is TRBJ2-5, with 9 bases matching TRBD1. CDR3 DNA sequence: TGTGCCAGCTCACTTGAAATCGGGACAGGGCAAGAGACCCAGTACTTC. Amino acid sequence: CASSLEIGTGQETQYF.